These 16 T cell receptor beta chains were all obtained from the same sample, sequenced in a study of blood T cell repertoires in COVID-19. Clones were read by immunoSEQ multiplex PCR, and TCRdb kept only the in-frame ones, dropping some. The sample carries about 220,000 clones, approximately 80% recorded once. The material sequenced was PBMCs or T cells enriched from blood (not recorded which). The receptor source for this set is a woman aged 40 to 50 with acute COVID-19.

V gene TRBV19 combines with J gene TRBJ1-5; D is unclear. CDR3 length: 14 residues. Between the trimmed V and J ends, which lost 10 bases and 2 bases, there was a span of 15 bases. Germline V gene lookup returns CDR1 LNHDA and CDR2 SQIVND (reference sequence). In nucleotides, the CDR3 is TGTGCCACCACACTAATTTTCGGCAATCAGCCCCAGCATTTT. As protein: CATTLIFGNQPQHF.

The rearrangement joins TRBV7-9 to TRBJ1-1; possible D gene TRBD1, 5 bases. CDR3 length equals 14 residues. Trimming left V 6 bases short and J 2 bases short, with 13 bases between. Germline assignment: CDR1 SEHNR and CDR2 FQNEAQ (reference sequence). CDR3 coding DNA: TGTGCCAGCAGAGAAGGGGTCGAAAACACTGAAGCTTTCTTT. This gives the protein CASREGVENTEAFF.

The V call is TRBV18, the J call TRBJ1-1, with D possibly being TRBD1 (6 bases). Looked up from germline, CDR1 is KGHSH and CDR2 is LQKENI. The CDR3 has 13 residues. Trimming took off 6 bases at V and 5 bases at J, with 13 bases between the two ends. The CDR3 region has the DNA TGTGCCAGCTCGTCACAGGGTGAGACTGAAGCTTTCTTT. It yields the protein CASSSQGETEAFF.

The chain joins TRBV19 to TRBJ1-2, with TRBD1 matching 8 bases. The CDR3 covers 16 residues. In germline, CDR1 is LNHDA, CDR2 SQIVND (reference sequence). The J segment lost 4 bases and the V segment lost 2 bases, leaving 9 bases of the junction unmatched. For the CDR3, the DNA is TGTGCCAGTAGTATAAATCCGAGACAGGGGCCCTATGGCTACACCTTC. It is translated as CASSINPRQGPYGYTF.

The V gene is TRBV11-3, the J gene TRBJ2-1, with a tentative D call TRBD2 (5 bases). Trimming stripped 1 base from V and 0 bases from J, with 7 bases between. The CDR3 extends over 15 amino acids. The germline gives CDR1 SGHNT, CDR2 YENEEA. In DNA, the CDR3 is TGTGCCAGCAGCTTAGGTGGGAGCTCCTACAATGAGCAGTTCTTC. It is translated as CASSLGGSSYNEQFF.

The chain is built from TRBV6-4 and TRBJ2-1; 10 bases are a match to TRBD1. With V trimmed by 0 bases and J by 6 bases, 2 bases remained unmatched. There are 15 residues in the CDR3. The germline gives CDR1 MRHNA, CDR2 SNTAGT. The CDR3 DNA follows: TGTGCCAGCAGTGACTCGGGGACAGGGGCCAATGAGCAGTTCTTC. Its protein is CASSDSGTGANEQFF.

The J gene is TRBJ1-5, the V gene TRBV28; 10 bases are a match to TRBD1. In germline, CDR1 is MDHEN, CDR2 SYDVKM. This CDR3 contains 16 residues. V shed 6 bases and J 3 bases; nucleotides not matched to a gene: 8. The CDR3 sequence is CASSPQGQGFNQPQHF. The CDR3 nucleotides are TGTGCCAGCAGCCCTCAGGGACAGGGGTTCAATCAGCCCCAGCATTTT.

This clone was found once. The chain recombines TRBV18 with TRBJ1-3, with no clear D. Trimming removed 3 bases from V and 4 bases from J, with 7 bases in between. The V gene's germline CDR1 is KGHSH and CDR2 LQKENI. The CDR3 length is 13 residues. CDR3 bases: TGTGCCAGCTCACCTAGATCCGGAAACACCATATATTTT. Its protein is CASSPRSGNTIYF.

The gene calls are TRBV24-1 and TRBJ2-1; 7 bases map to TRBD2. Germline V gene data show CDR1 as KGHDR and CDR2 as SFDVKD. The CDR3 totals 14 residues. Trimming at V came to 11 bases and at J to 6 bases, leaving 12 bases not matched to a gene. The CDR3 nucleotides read TGTGCCAGTGCCGAGAGCGGGACCCCCAATGAGCAGTTCTTC. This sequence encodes CASAESGTPNEQFF.

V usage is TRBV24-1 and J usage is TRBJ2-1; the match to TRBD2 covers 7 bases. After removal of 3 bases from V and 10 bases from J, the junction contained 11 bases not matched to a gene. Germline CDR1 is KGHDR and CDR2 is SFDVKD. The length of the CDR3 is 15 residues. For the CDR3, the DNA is TGTGCCACCAGTGATCCCCGGGGGGTGGGGAGGGAGCAGTTCTTC. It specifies CATSDPRGVGREQFF.

The CDR3 reads CASSEKQGSYGYTF. In DNA, the CDR3 is TGCGCCAGCAGCGAGAAACAGGGTTCCTATGGCTACACCTTC. The V and J genes are TRBV5-1 and TRBJ1-2, with a possible D match to TRBD1 (6 bases). The CDR3 covers 14 residues. The V end was cut by 4 bases, the J end by 4 bases, with 14 bases between. Germline CDR1 reads SGHRS; CDR2 reads YFSETQ. Combining the CDR3 with reference TRBV5-1 and TRBJ1-2 gives the whole variable domain KAGVTQTPRYLIKTRGQQVTLSCSPISGHRSVSWYQQTPGQGLQFLFEYFSETQRNKGNFPGRFSGRQFSNSRSEMNVSTLELGDSALYLCASSEKQGSYGYTFGSGTRLTVV.

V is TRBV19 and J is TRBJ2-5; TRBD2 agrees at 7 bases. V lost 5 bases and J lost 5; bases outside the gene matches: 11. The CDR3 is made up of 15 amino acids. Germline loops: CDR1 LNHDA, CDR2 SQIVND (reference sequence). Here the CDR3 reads CASSLGGTGRETQYF. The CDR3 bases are TGTGCCAGTAGTCTCGGGGGGACGGGGAGGGAGACCCAGTACTTC. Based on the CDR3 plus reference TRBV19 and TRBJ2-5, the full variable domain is DGGITQSPKYLFRKEGQNVTLSCEQNLNHDAMYWYRQDPGQGLRLIYYSQIVNDFQKGDIAEGYSVSREKKESFPLTVTSAQKNPTAFYLCASSLGGTGRETQYFGPGTRLLVL.

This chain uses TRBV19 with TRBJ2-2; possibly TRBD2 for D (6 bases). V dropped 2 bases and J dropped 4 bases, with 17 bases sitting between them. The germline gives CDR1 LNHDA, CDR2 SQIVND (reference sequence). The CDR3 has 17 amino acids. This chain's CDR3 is CASSILGFLGGTGELFF. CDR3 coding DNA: TGTGCCAGTAGTATATTGGGGTTTTTGGGGGGCACCGGGGAGCTGTTTTTT. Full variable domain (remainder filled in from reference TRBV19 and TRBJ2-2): DGGITQSPKYLFRKEGQNVTLSCEQNLNHDAMYWYRQDPGQGLRLIYYSQIVNDFQKGDIAEGYSVSREKKESFPLTVTSAQKNPTAFYLCASSILGFLGGTGELFFGEGSRLTVL.

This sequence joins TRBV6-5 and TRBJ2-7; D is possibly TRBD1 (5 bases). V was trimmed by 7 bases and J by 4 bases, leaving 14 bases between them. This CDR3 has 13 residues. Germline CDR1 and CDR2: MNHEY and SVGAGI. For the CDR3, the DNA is TGTGCCAGCACCCCCTATGGGGCTTACGAGCAGTACTTC. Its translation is CASTPYGAYEQYF.

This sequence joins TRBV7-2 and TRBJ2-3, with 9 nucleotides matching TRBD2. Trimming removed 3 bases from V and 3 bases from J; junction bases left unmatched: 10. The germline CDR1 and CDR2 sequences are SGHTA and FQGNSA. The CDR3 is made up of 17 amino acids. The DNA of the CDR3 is TGTGCCAGCAGCTTGACCGGAGCGGGGGGCGCAACAGATACGCAGTATTTT. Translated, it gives CASSLTGAGGATDTQYF. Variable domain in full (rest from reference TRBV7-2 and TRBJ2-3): GAGVSQSPSNKVTEKGKDVELRCDPISGHTALYWYRQSLGQGLEFLIYFQGNSAPDKSGLPSDRFSAERTGGSVSTLTIQRTQQEDSAVYLCASSLTGAGGATDTQYFGPGTRLTVL.

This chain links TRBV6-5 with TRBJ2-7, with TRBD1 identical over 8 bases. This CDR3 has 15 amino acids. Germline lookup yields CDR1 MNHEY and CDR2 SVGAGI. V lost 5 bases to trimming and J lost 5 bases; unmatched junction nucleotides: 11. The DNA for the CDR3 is TGTGCCAGCAGTCTCGGACAGGGAGGTCGAAACGAGCAGTACTTC. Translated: CASSLGQGGRNEQYF.